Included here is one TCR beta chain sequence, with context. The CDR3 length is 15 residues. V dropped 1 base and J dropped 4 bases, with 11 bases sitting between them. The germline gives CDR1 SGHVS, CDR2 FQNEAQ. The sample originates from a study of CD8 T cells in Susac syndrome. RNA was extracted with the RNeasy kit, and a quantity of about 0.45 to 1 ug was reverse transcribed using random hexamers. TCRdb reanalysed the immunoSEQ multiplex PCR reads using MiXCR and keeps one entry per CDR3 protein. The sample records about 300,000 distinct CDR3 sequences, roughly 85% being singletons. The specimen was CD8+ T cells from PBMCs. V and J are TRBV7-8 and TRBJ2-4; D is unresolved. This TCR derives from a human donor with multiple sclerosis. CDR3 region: CASSLEQIPKNIQYF. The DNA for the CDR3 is TGTGCCAGCAGCTTAGAACAGATTCCGAAAAACATTCAGTACTTC.